Below, 10 T cell receptor beta chains from the same sample are listed, as sequenced in a study of T cells after yellow fever vaccination. Each CDR3 protein is one row after TCRdb ran MiXCR on the 5' RACE reads. The data show 500,000 to 650,000 distinct CDR3 sequences, about a sixth seen once. Here the sequenced sample was PBMCs, taken 5 days after the first yellow fever vaccination. The receptors come from a young man who received the YFV17D yellow fever vaccine.

This clonotype was detected a few times. The gene calls are TRBV20-1 and TRBJ2-3, with 7 bases lining up with TRBD2. CDR3 size: 15 residues. Germline trimming cut 1 base from V and 0 bases from J; bases unmatched to any gene: 4. Germline-derived CDR1 and CDR2 are DFQATT and SNEGSKA (reference sequence). In nucleotides, the CDR3 is TGCAGTGCTAGAGTAAGCGGGACTAGCACAGATACGCAGTATTTT. It yields the protein CSARVSGTSTDTQYF.

The chain has TRBV14 and TRBJ1-6; D ambiguous. The CDR3 length is 13 residues. V was pared by 8 bases and J by 7 bases, with 12 bases between. Germline lookup yields CDR1 SGHDN and CDR2 FVKESK. Here the CDR3 DNA reads TGTGCCAGCCGGACGGAGTCAAATTCACCCCTCCACTTT. Its protein product is CASRTESNSPLHF.

This clonotype showed up many times. V and J are TRBV18 and TRBJ2-7; D is perhaps TRBD1 (5 bases). V shed 9 bases and J shed 1 base, with 10 bases lying between them. The germline V gene encodes CDR1 KGHSH and CDR2 LQKENI. The length of the CDR3 is 12 residues. The CDR3 spells CASSTGSYEQYF. The CDR3 nucleotides read TGTGCCAGTAGTACAGGATCCTACGAGCAGTACTTC.

This clonotype showed up just a few times. V usage is TRBV19 and J usage is TRBJ2-2; 8 bases are shared with TRBD2. The germline V gene encodes CDR1 LNHDA and CDR2 SQIVND (reference sequence). The CDR3 is 17 amino acids. The trim removed 7 bases at V and 8 bases at J, leaving 18 bases unmatched. The CDR3 coding sequence is TGTGCCAGTACTCATTACAGAGTGACTAGCGCCTCTGGGGAGCTGTTTTTT. Its translation: CASTHYRVTSASGELFF.

The chain couples TRBV7-9 to TRBJ1-2; tentative D call: TRBD1 (6 bases). V dropped 5 bases and J dropped 8 bases, with 15 bases sitting between them. Germline CDR1 reads SEHNR; CDR2 reads FQNEAQ (reference sequence). This CDR3 has 13 residues. The CDR3 loop reads CASSANRRGGYTF. CDR3 bases: TGTGCCAGCAGCGCAAACCGCAGGGGAGGCTACACCTTC.

The genes are TRBV10-3 and TRBJ2-7, with unresolved D. V lost 11 bases, J lost 9 bases, and 11 bases lay in between. In germline, CDR1 is ENHRY, CDR2 SYGVKD. CDR3 length: 9 residues. The CDR3 bases are TGTGCCCCCCCAGGTAGGCAGTACTTC. Amino acid sequence: CAPPGRQYF.

V and J are TRBV7-2 and TRBJ1-4, with TRBD1 matching over 9 bases. Germline-derived CDR1 and CDR2 are SGHTA and FQGNSA. This CDR3 is 19 amino acids long. Trimming took 6 bases from V and 4 from J; bases not matched to a gene: 18. CDR3 nucleotides: TGTGCCAGCAGATCGGGACAGGGCAGGAATAGCAGGGTTAATGAAAAACTGTTTTTT. Translating gives CASRSGQGRNSRVNEKLFF.

The table lists this clonotype with a few counts. The chain carries TRBV15 and TRBJ2-7, with a possible D match to TRBD1 (5 bases). V lost 5 bases and J 2 bases, leaving 16 bases between the germline ends. This CDR3 is built from 15 residues. In germline, CDR1 is LNHNV, CDR2 YYDKDF (reference sequence). CDR3 region: CATSPLRSGTYEQYF. CDR3 sequence (DNA): TGTGCCACCAGCCCTTTGAGATCAGGGACCTACGAGCAGTACTTC.

Of note for this clonotype: A read error may produce the germline difference seen at one junction end. The chain couples TRBV7-7 to TRBJ2-5; possibly TRBD1 or TRBD2 for D (5 bases each). Germline V gives CDR1 SSHAT, CDR2 FNYEAQ (reference sequence). The CDR3 runs 15 residues. CDR3 amino acids: CASSLRGRGGETQYF. CDR3 nucleotides: TGTGCTAGCAGCTTAAGAGGTCGGGGCGGGGAGACCCAGTACTTC.

This clonotype was seen a few times. V gene TRBV6-2 or TRBV6-3 combines with J gene TRBJ2-7, with 11 bases fitting TRBD2. The CDR3 runs 13 residues. Germline CDR1 is MNHEY and CDR2 is SVGEGT. J was trimmed by 6 bases and V by 6 bases; bases with no gene match: 4. The CDR3 is CASRGTSGLEQYF. CDR3 in DNA: TGTGCCAGCAGGGGGACTAGCGGTCTCGAGCAGTACTTC.